The next 11 T cell receptor beta chains were all read from a single sample in a study of T cells after yellow fever vaccination. TCRdb reprocessed the 5' RACE reads via MiXCR and lists one record per CDR3 protein. The repertoire includes about 260,000 distinct CDR3 sequences, 10% to 15% of them detected once, and roughly 0.5% sits in the top ten. The source material was CD4+ T cells sorted from PBMCs, sampled 45 days after the yellow fever booster vaccination. All receptors derive from a man aged 25 to 40 who received the YFV17D yellow fever vaccine.

This chain links TRBV11-2 with TRBJ2-2, with no clear D. The CDR3 is 14 residues long. CDR1 and CDR2 from the germline V gene are SGHAT and FQNNGV. The germline V and J ends were trimmed by 4 bases and 1 base, with 7 bases remaining between them. DNA for the CDR3: TGTGCCAGCAGCTCTTCAGGGAACACCGGGGAGCTGTTTTTT. This sequence encodes CASSSSGNTGELFF.

There are a few counts of this clonotype. This chain uses TRBV5-1 with TRBJ1-1, with D unresolved. The CDR3 is made up of 13 amino acids. In germline, CDR1 is SGHRS, CDR2 YFSETQ. Between the trimmed V and J ends, which lost 4 bases and 0 bases, there was a span of 7 bases. The CDR3 reads CASSRTVNTEAFF. The CDR3 nucleotides are TGCGCCAGCAGCCGGACGGTGAACACTGAAGCTTTCTTT.

CDR3 nucleotides: TGTGCCAGCAGCCCCCTCGGCCAAAGGACTAGCGGCGCGAACACCGGGGAGCTGTTTTTT. Protein product: CASSPLGQRTSGANTGELFF. V usage is TRBV21-1 and J usage is TRBJ2-2; the D call TRBD2 from the table was never checked on the DNA. TRBV21-1 is described as a pseudogene. The CDR3 is made up of 20 amino acids.

This clonotype has a count of ten or more. The chain couples TRBV4-3 to TRBJ1-6; D unclear. Per germline, CDR1 LGHNA and CDR2 YSLEER. The CDR3 has 17 amino acids. The germline V and J ends were trimmed by 0 bases and 0 bases, with 9 bases remaining between them. The CDR3 DNA follows: TGCGCCAGCAGCCAAGATCTAGGGAGCTCCTATAATTCACCCCTCCACTTT. It yields the protein CASSQDLGSSYNSPLHF.

J is TRBJ2-1 and V is TRBV11-2; 11 bases are a match to TRBD2. The CDR3 covers 17 residues. The V and J ends lost 1 base and 3 bases, in that order; junction bases with no gene match: 5. CDR1 and CDR2 from the germline V gene are SGHAT and FQNNGV. The CDR3 nucleotides are TGTGCCAGCAGCTTAGGCCCCGGACTAGCGGGCTACAATGAGCAGTTCTTC. Its protein is CASSLGPGLAGYNEQFF.

This clonotype was seen only a few times. The rearrangement joins TRBV7-9 to TRBJ2-1, with 10 bases matching TRBD2. There are 12 residues in the CDR3. V was clipped by 10 bases and J by 8 bases; unmatched bases: 5. Germline V gene data show CDR1 as SEHNR and CDR2 as FQNEAQ (reference sequence). The CDR3 here is CATTAGGHEQFF. DNA of the CDR3: TGTGCCACCACAGCGGGGGGGCATGAGCAGTTCTTC.

This chain links TRBV7-9 with TRBJ2-3; D is unclear. The CDR3 has 11 amino acids. Between the trimmed V and J ends, which lost 7 bases and 5 bases, there was a span of 7 bases. CDR1 SEHNR and CDR2 FQNEAQ come from the germline V gene (reference sequence). The CDR3 is CASTQRDTQYF. The CDR3 region has the DNA TGTGCCAGCACTCAAAGAGATACGCAGTATTTT.

The J gene is TRBJ1-2, the V gene TRBV3-1; the D is unclear. CDR1 is LGHDT, CDR2 YNNKEL, per germline (reference sequence). The CDR3 is 12 amino acids. The germline V and J ends were trimmed by 1 base and 8 bases, with 8 bases remaining between them. CDR3 residues: CASSQVQKGYTF. CDR3 nucleotide sequence: TGTGCCAGCAGCCAAGTACAGAAAGGCTACACCTTC. Supplemented by reference TRBV3-1 and TRBJ1-2, the full variable domain reads DTAVSQTPKYLVTQMGNDKSIKCEQNLGHDTMYWYKQDSKKFLKIMFSYNNKELIINETVPNRFSPKSPDKAHLNLHINSLELGDSAVYFCASSQVQKGYTFGSGTRLTVV.

The sample holds a few counts of this clonotype. V and J are TRBV7-9 and TRBJ2-2; D perhaps matches TRBD2 (5 bases). CDR1 is SEHNR, CDR2 FQNEAQ, per germline (reference sequence). The CDR3 is 16 amino acids. Deletions cut 2 bases from V and 3 bases from J, with 13 bases between. This CDR3 reads CASSLLSSRDTGELFF. DNA for the CDR3: TGTGCCAGCAGCTTACTATCTAGCCGGGACACCGGGGAGCTGTTTTTT.

This clonotype was detected ten times or more. The genes are TRBV29-1 and TRBJ2-5; TRBD2 agrees at 11 bases. Germline V gives CDR1 SQVTM, CDR2 ANQGSEA. The CDR3 is made up of 16 amino acids. J was trimmed by 5 bases and V by 4 bases; bases with no gene match: 12. The CDR3 nucleotides are TGCAGCGTTGCAGACACCGGGACTAGCGGAGGGGAGACCCAGTACTTC. Its translation is CSVADTGTSGGETQYF.

Only a few counts were recorded for this clonotype. The chain links TRBV11-2 to TRBJ2-5; no firm D call. The CDR3 is made up of 14 amino acids. V lost 0 bases to trimming and J lost 8 bases, with 13 bases between them. Looked up from germline, CDR1 is SGHAT and CDR2 is FQNNGV. The CDR3 protein is CASSLEVAGSTQYF. The CDR3 DNA is TGTGCCAGCAGCTTAGAGGTCGCCGGGTCAACCCAGTACTTC.